The 32 T cell receptor beta chains presented below share a single source sample, sequenced in a study of blood T cell repertoires in COVID-19. Assay used: immunoSEQ multiplex PCR; TCRdb lists only in-frame clones, some missing. In the table there are 250,000 to 300,000 clones, about 90% of which are singletons. Sequencing input: peripheral blood. All receptors derive from a woman aged 25 to 45 with COVID-19, enrolled during active disease.

The V gene is TRBV5-4, the J gene TRBJ2-2; D might be TRBD1 (5 bases). Germline V gene data show CDR1 as SGHNT and CDR2 as YYREEE (reference sequence). The V end was cut by 0 bases, the J end by 5 bases, with 14 bases between. The CDR3 has 16 amino acids. The CDR3 reads CASSLVGARVTGELFF. The CDR3 DNA reads TGTGCCAGCAGCTTGGTAGGGGCTAGGGTTACCGGGGAGCTGTTTTTT.

CDR3 residues: CASSLGTANQPQHF. CDR3 sequence (DNA): TGTGCCAGCAGTTTAGGGACAGCTAATCAGCCCCAGCATTTT. The chain employs TRBV6-6 and TRBJ1-5; 7 bases match TRBD1. After removal of 4 bases from V and 4 bases from J, the junction contained 4 bases not matched to a gene. CDR3 size: 14 residues. Germline V gives CDR1 MNHNY, CDR2 SVGAGI (reference sequence).

The rearrangement uses TRBV7-9 and TRBJ1-3; D gene ambiguous. Germline loops: CDR1 SEHNR, CDR2 FQNEAQ (reference sequence). The CDR3 runs to 10 residues. Trimming shortened V by 5 bases and J by 8 bases, and 4 bases separated the two germline ends. The CDR3 is CASSRDTIYF. Here the CDR3 DNA reads TGTGCCAGCAGCCGGGACACCATATATTTT.

This clone occurred a few times. The rearrangement uses TRBV3-1 (or the pseudogene TRBV3-2) and TRBJ2-1, with 10 bases that match TRBD2. The CDR3 consists of 15 residues. V lost 4 bases to trimming and J lost 8 bases; unmatched junction nucleotides: 8. CDR1 and CDR2 (germline): LGHDT, YNNKEL (reference sequence). CDR3 amino acids: CASSLSPSGGHEQFF. DNA of the CDR3: TGTGCCAGCAGCCTATCCCCTAGCGGGGGCCATGAGCAGTTCTTC.

The rearrangement uses TRBV2 and TRBJ1-4; 8 nucleotides align to TRBD1. CDR3 length: 15 amino acids. Germline CDR1 is SNHLY and CDR2 is FYNNEI. Trimming cost V 6 bases and J 3 bases; bases outside gene matches: 6. As DNA, the CDR3 is TGTGCCAGCAGGGACAGGGTGTCGGCTAATGAAAAACTGTTTTTT. Protein product: CASRDRVSANEKLFF.

This clone occurred once. The chain links TRBV6-1 to TRBJ1-1, with D maybe TRBD1 (5 bases). This CDR3 has 15 amino acids. Germline V lookup: CDR1 MNHNS, CDR2 SASEGT. V lost 3 bases and J lost 3, with 14 bases in between. The CDR3 DNA follows: TGTGCCAGCAGTGATTCTTTCCCAGGGTACACTGAAGCTTTCTTT. This gives the protein CASSDSFPGYTEAFF.

The gene calls are TRBV6-5 and TRBJ2-7; weak D call: TRBD1 (6 bases). The CDR3 length is 16 residues. CDR1 and CDR2 from the germline V gene are MNHEY and SVGAGI. Trimming took off 0 bases at V and 0 bases at J, with 12 bases between the two ends. CDR3 sequence (DNA): TGTGCCAGCAGTTACTCAGGGCAACAGGGCTCCTACGAGCAGTACTTC. Translation: CASSYSGQQGSYEQYF.

V and J are TRBV4-1 and TRBJ2-2; possible D gene TRBD1, 5 bases. Trimming pared 2 bases from V and 1 base from J, leaving 11 bases between. The CDR3 contains 16 residues. Germline values: CDR1 MGHRA, CDR2 YSYEKL. In DNA, the CDR3 is TGCGCCAGCAGCCAAATTTGGGGCCGGAACACCGGGGAGCTGTTTTTT. It translates to CASSQIWGRNTGELFF.

V gene TRBV7-2 combines with J gene TRBJ2-1; 14 bases fit TRBD2. The CDR3 is made up of 15 amino acids. CDR1 is SGHTA, CDR2 FQGNSA, per germline. The junction had 6 bases not matched to a gene; V was cut back by 4 bases and J by 10 bases. The CDR3 DNA is TGTGCCAGCAGCTCGACTAGCGGGGGGGCCAAGGAGCAGTTCTTC. As protein: CASSSTSGGAKEQFF.

The V and J genes are TRBV3-1 (or the pseudogene TRBV3-2) and TRBJ1-1, with D perhaps TRBD1 (5 bases). Germline V lookup: CDR1 LGHDT, CDR2 YNNKEL (reference sequence). This CDR3 has 12 amino acids. V dropped 4 bases and J dropped 5 bases, with 8 bases sitting between them. CDR3 amino acids: CASSPGGTEAFF. CDR3 in DNA: TGTGCCAGCAGCCCGGGGGGGACTGAAGCTTTCTTT.

The rearrangement uses TRBV6-5 and TRBJ2-7; TRBD2 aligns across 15 bases. V lost 7 bases and J lost 7; bases outside the gene matches: 8. Germline CDR1 reads MNHEY; CDR2 reads SVGAGI. The CDR3 is 15 residues long. The CDR3 is CASIGLAGGLREQYF. The CDR3 DNA reads as TGTGCCAGCATCGGACTAGCGGGGGGGCTTCGGGAGCAGTACTTC.

There are a few counts of this clone. This rearrangement joins TRBV7-8 to TRBJ2-1; 11 positions agree with TRBD2. Germline lookup yields CDR1 SGHVS and CDR2 FQNEAQ. Losses at the gene ends were 2 bases for V and 0 bases for J; bases not matched to a gene: 3. This CDR3 comprises 17 residues. The CDR3 DNA sequence: TGTGCCAGCAGCTTACTAGCGGGGGGCATCTCCTACAATGAGCAGTTCTTC. Its translation is CASSLLAGGISYNEQFF.

This clone showed up just a few times. The rearrangement uses TRBV7-6 and TRBJ1-1; TRBD1 agrees at 7 bases. With 1 base clipped from V and 4 bases from J, the junction kept 6 bases outside the gene matches. Germline CDR1 reads SGHVS; CDR2 reads FNYEAQ. This CDR3 comprises 15 residues. Here the CDR3 reads CASSLETGRFTEAFF. DNA for the CDR3: TGTGCCAGCAGCTTAGAGACAGGGCGGTTCACTGAAGCTTTCTTT.

This rearrangement joins TRBV29-1 to TRBJ1-2; possible D gene TRBD1, 6 bases. Germline CDR1 reads SQVTM; CDR2 reads ANQGSEA. The V end lost 4 bases, the J end lost 6 bases, and 9 bases lay between the germline ends. The length of the CDR3 is 11 residues. The CDR3 sequence: CSVVPGDGYTF. For the CDR3, the DNA is TGCAGCGTTGTGCCAGGGGATGGCTACACCTTC.

The rearrangement links TRBV21-1 to TRBJ1-1; the D call of TRBD1 is as the table states it, not checked on the DNA. TRBV21-1 is designated a pseudogene. The CDR3 has 18 residues. The CDR3 DNA reads as TGTGCCAGCAGCACACCCCGGGACAGGGGAGGGGTTGGCACTGAAGCTTTCTTT. Encoded protein: CASSTPRDRGGVGTEAFF.

V gene TRBV5-1 combines with J gene TRBJ2-5; TRBD1 matches at 8 bases. Germline V CDR1 and CDR2: SGHRS, YFSETQ. The J segment lost 3 bases and the V segment lost 3 bases, leaving 1 base of the junction unmatched. This CDR3 region has 13 residues. The CDR3 region is CASSSGQEETQYF. CDR3 bases: TGCGCCAGCAGCTCGGGACAGGAAGAGACCCAGTACTTC.

The chain uses TRBV2 and TRBJ1-5; tentative D call: TRBD1 (5 bases). Germline CDR1 is SNHLY and CDR2 is FYNNEI. CDR3 size: 13 residues. V dropped 3 bases and J dropped 11 bases, with 14 bases sitting between them. CDR3 coding DNA: TGTGCCAGCAGTGATGAGGGGACTGGAACCCAGCATTTT. Translating gives CASSDEGTGTQHF. The full variable domain, completed using reference TRBV2 and TRBJ1-5, is EPEVTQTPSHQVTQMGQEVILRCVPISNHLYFYWYRQILGQKVEFLVSFYNNEISEKSEIFDDQFSVERPDGSNFTLKIRSTKLEDSAMYFCASSDEGTGTQHFGDGTRLSIL.

Worth noting for this clone: Being one base from a much bigger clone, this may be a read error. The same CDR3 can be traced to other DNA sequences in this sample. This chain links TRBV6-5 with TRBJ2-1, with 7 bases that match TRBD1. CDR3 length: 14 amino acids. Germline loops: CDR1 MNHEY, CDR2 SVGAGI. The V gene end was trimmed by 6 bases and the J gene end by 6 bases; junction bases not matched to a gene: 8. The CDR3 DNA reads TGTGCCAGCAGGGATCGGACAGGACTCAATGAGCAGTTCTTC. Its translation is CASRDRTGLNEQFF.

The chain carries TRBV5-8 and TRBJ1-1; 9 nucleotides match TRBD1. Per germline, CDR1 SGHTS and CDR2 YDEGEE. J gave up 1 base and V 3 bases, and 16 bases lay outside the gene matches. CDR3 length: 19 amino acids. The CDR3 DNA reads as TGTGCCAGCAGCTGGGGTTGGGGACAGGGATTAGATCGGAACACTGAAGCTTTCTTT. Its protein is CASSWGWGQGLDRNTEAFF. The variable domain in full, completed from reference TRBV5-8 and TRBJ1-1, reads EAGVTQSPTHLIKTRGQQATLRCSPISGHTSVYWYQQALGLGLQFLLWYDEGEERNRGNFPPRFSGRQFPNYSSELNVNALELEDSALYLCASSWGWGQGLDRNTEAFFGQGTRLTVV.

This chain connects TRBV24-1 to TRBJ2-4; tentatively, D is TRBD1 (5 bases). The germline CDR1 and CDR2 sequences are KGHDR and SFDVKD. The V end was cut by 7 bases, the J end by 0 bases, with 12 bases between. The CDR3 extends over 15 amino acids. This CDR3 reads CATSGDRLAKNIQYF. DNA of the CDR3: TGTGCCACCAGCGGTGACAGACTAGCCAAAAACATTCAGTACTTC.

The J gene is TRBJ2-7, the V gene TRBV12-3 or TRBV12-4, with a weak D call TRBD1 (6 bases). CDR3 length: 13 amino acids. Trimming took off 1 base at V and 7 bases at J, with 11 bases between the two ends. The DNA for the CDR3 is TGTGCCAGCAGTTTAGGGGGCAGGGGTGAGCAGTACTTC. Protein: CASSLGGRGEQYF.

The chain carries TRBV19 and TRBJ2-7; TRBD1 might be the D (5 bases). Germline V gene sequence: CDR1 LNHDA, CDR2 SQIVND (reference sequence). The CDR3 runs 13 residues. With 0 bases removed from V and 12 bases from J, the gap between germline ends came to 15 bases. CDR3 loop: CASSIDDSAGRYF. The CDR3 DNA sequence: TGTGCCAGTAGTATAGATGACAGCGCTGGGCGGTACTTC. The whole variable domain, filled in from reference TRBV19 and TRBJ2-7, reads DGGITQSPKYLFRKEGQNVTLSCEQNLNHDAMYWYRQDPGQGLRLIYYSQIVNDFQKGDIAEGYSVSREKKESFPLTVTSAQKNPTAFYLCASSIDDSAGRYFGPGTRLTVT.

Written as DNA, the CDR3 is TGCGCCAGCACCGAACCGCCGGGCACTGAAGCTTTCTTT. Translated: CASTEPPGTEAFF. The V call is TRBV5-1, the J call TRBJ1-1; D remains unclear. This CDR3 has 13 amino acids. The germline V gene encodes CDR1 SGHRS and CDR2 YFSETQ. The V gene lost 6 bases and the J gene lost 4 bases, with 13 bases spanning the gap.

The chain couples TRBV24-1 to TRBJ2-2; D is perhaps TRBD1 (5 bases). The germline V and J ends were trimmed by 4 bases and 4 bases, with 15 bases remaining between them. CDR1 and CDR2 (germline): KGHDR, SFDVKD. The CDR3 spans 16 residues. Written as DNA, the CDR3 is TGTGCCACCAGTGACCCTTACAGGAACCCCACCGGGGAGCTGTTTTTT. Its translation is CATSDPYRNPTGELFF.

V usage is TRBV21-1 and J usage is TRBJ1-1; no DNA check was done on the table's D call, TRBD1. TRBV21-1 has pseudogene status. The CDR3 runs 15 residues. CDR3 protein: CARPGEGGMNTEAFF. The CDR3 DNA reads TGTGCCAGACCCGGGGAAGGGGGAATGAACACTGAAGCTTTCTTT.

The chain joins TRBV7-9 to TRBJ1-1, with a possible D match to TRBD1 (6 bases). This CDR3 has 15 residues. In germline, CDR1 is SEHNR, CDR2 FQNEAQ (reference sequence). V dropped 5 bases and J dropped 6 bases, with 19 bases sitting between them. CDR3 DNA sequence: TGTGCCAGCAGCCAAGGACAGCCAGCACTCCCTGAAGCTTTCTTT. This sequence encodes CASSQGQPALPEAFF. Full variable domain (rest looked up from reference TRBV7-9 and TRBJ1-1): DTGVSQNPRHKITKRGQNVTFRCDPISEHNRLYWYRQTLGQGPEFLTYFQNEAQLEKSRLLSDRFSAERPKGSFSTLEIQRTEQGDSAMYLCASSQGQPALPEAFFGQGTRLTVV.

The V call is TRBV2, the J call TRBJ1-4; D not certain. Germline V gene data show CDR1 as SNHLY and CDR2 as FYNNEI. Trimming took off 8 bases at V and 7 bases at J, with 23 bases between the two ends. The CDR3 totals 16 residues. The CDR3 loop is CASLGGRGEVVEKLFF. Written as DNA, the CDR3 is TGTGCCAGCTTAGGCGGTCGGGGTGAGGTCGTTGAAAAACTGTTTTTT.

This sequence joins TRBV5-8 and TRBJ2-3; 8 nucleotides align to TRBD2. CDR1 and CDR2 (germline): SGHTS, YDEGEE. Trimming at V came to 5 bases and at J to 5 bases, leaving 10 bases not matched to a gene. This CDR3 has 15 amino acids. The CDR3 is CASRRRGGREDTQYF. CDR3 in DNA: TGTGCCAGCAGGCGGCGCGGGGGGCGCGAAGATACGCAGTATTTT. The whole variable domain, filled in from reference TRBV5-8 and TRBJ2-3, reads EAGVTQSPTHLIKTRGQQATLRCSPISGHTSVYWYQQALGLGLQFLLWYDEGEERNRGNFPPRFSGRQFPNYSSELNVNALELEDSALYLCASRRRGGREDTQYFGPGTRLTVL.

J is TRBJ1-4 and V is TRBV27; no reliable D call. This CDR3 is built from 15 residues. Trimming took off 2 bases at V and 0 bases at J, with 7 bases between the two ends. Germline CDR1 MNHEY, CDR2 SMNVEV (reference sequence). This CDR3 reads CASSLMSATNEKLFF. The CDR3 DNA is TGTGCCAGCAGTTTAATGAGCGCAACTAATGAAAAACTGTTTTTT.

The chain carries TRBV30 and TRBJ2-7, with 9 nucleotides matching TRBD2. V dropped 7 bases and J dropped 0; count of bases not matched to a gene: 10. Germline V CDR1 and CDR2: GTSNPN, SVGIG (reference sequence). This CDR3 has 15 amino acids. CDR3 nucleotide sequence: TGTGCCTTCATCACTCGCGGGGGGGCCTCCTACGAGCAGTACTTC. Amino acids: CAFITRGGASYEQYF.

J is TRBJ1-2 and V is TRBV6-5; D may be TRBD1 (5 bases). Germline V lookup: CDR1 MNHEY, CDR2 SVGAGI. The CDR3 contains 16 residues. V lost 4 bases, J lost 2 bases, and 17 bases lay in between. Here the CDR3 reads CASSFGHSRRNYGYTF. The CDR3 coding sequence is TGTGCCAGCAGTTTCGGACACTCCCGCCGCAACTATGGCTACACCTTC.

The V gene is TRBV21-1, the J gene TRBJ2-7; the D segment call TRBD2 is taken from the table without a DNA check. TRBV21-1 is a pseudogene. The CDR3 has 15 residues. CDR3 amino acids: CATANTGGGSYEQYF. The CDR3 coding sequence is TGTGCCACCGCCAACACGGGGGGAGGCTCCTACGAGCAGTACTTC.